The sequence of this T cell receptor beta chain was determined in a study of circulating and synovial CD4+ cells in juvenile arthritis. Study-level points and caveats: Some such blood samples were as oligoclonal as synovium. Circulating pathogenic-like lymphocytes shared a substantially higher fraction of CDR3 sequences with synovium than bulk blood. Vbeta family usage analysis did not detect the pathogenic-like versus bulk difference. T cell genome counts differed by at least an order of magnitude between CPL and CD4 samples.

The data were produced by immunoSEQ multiplex PCR, yet TCRdb's version contains in-frame clones alone and is incomplete. The sample lists some 30,000 clones, about 93% occurring once. V was trimmed by 1 base and J by 0 bases, leaving 14 bases between them. CDR3 size: 16 residues. Germline CDR1 and CDR2: SGHRS and YFSETQ. Worth noting for this clone: Antigen unknown.

The receptor was isolated from a human donor with juvenile idiopathic arthritis. What was sequenced was CD4+ T cells from blood. The J gene is TRBJ2-7, the V gene TRBV5-1; D perhaps matches TRBD2 (6 bases). CDR3: CASSLFGTSPSYEQYF. For the CDR3, the DNA is TGCGCCAGCAGCTTGTTCGGGACTTCACCCTCCTACGAGCAGTACTTC.